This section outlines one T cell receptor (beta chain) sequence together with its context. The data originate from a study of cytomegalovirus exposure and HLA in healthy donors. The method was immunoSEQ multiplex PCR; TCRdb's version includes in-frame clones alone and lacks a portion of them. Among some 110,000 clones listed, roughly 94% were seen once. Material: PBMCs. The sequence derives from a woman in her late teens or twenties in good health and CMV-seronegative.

CDR3 in amino acids: CASSGRQGAGDGYTF. The DNA of the CDR3 is TGTGCCAGCTCAGGAAGACAGGGGGCTGGGGATGGCTACACCTTC. The V and J genes are TRBV18 and TRBJ1-2; TRBD1 agrees at 10 bases. The CDR3 runs 15 residues. V gave up 5 bases and J gave up 6 bases; unmatched junction bases: 9. Germline V gene lookup returns CDR1 KGHSH and CDR2 LQKENI.